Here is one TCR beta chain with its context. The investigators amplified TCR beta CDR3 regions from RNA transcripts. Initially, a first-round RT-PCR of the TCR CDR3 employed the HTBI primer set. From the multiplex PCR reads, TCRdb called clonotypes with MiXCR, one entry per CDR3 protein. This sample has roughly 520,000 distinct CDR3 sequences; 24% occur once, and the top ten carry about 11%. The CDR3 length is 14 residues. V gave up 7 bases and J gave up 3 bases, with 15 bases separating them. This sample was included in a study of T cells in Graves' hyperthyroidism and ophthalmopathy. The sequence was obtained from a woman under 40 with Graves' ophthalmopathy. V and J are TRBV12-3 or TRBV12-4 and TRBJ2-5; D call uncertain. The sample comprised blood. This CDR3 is CASNEPPFEETQYF. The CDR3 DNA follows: TGTGCCAGCAATGAACCACCCTTTGAAGAGACCCAGTACTTC.